These 24 T cell receptor beta chains came from one sample sequenced in a study of blood T cells in healthy people across ages. PCR was performed a second time for about 7 to 12 cycles using a sample-barcoded 5' primer and a J-beta primer mix. TCRdb re-derived calls from the 5' RACE reads in MiXCR, one entry per CDR3 protein. The sample lists about 1.1 million distinct CDR3 sequences; around two fifths were seen once. The sample comprised blood. The receptors were gathered from a young man in good health.

This clonotype was detected only a few times. This rearrangement joins TRBV13 to TRBJ1-4; no clear D. This CDR3 comprises 13 residues. Germline V gives CDR1 PRHDT, CDR2 FYEKMQ (reference sequence). V lost 4 bases and J lost 8, with 11 bases in between. The CDR3 DNA reads TGTGCCAGCAGCTACCGAGGCCACGAAAAACTGTTTTTT. This translates into CASSYRGHEKLFF.

The sample holds a few counts of this clonotype. This chain connects TRBV3-1 to TRBJ1-2, with D tentatively TRBD1 (5 bases). The CDR3 has 18 amino acids. Germline V gene data show CDR1 as LGHDT and CDR2 as YNNKEL (reference sequence). The V gene lost 4 bases and the J gene lost 8 bases, with 29 bases spanning the gap. The CDR3 DNA follows: TGTGCCAGCAGCCGAAGAACCATAGAGGGGCGAAAAAACCGAGGCTACACCTTC. Translated: CASSRRTIEGRKNRGYTF. Filled out from reference TRBV3-1 and TRBJ1-2, the complete variable domain reads DTAVSQTPKYLVTQMGNDKSIKCEQNLGHDTMYWYKQDSKKFLKIMFSYNNKELIINETVPNRFSPKSPDKAHLNLHINSLELGDSAVYFCASSRRTIEGRKNRGYTFGSGTRLTVV.

The table lists this clonotype with many counts. The J gene is TRBJ1-2, the V gene TRBV29-1; 8 positions match TRBD1. Germline loops: CDR1 SQVTM, CDR2 ANQGSEA. CDR3 length: 13 amino acids. V was clipped by 6 bases and J by 3 bases; unmatched bases: 6. The CDR3: CSVETGEYYGYTF. For the CDR3, the DNA is TGCAGCGTAGAGACAGGGGAGTACTATGGCTACACCTTC. Full variable domain (rest looked up from reference TRBV29-1 and TRBJ1-2): SAVISQKPSRDICQRGTSLTIQCQVDSQVTMMFWYRQQPGQSLTLIATANQGSEATYESGFVIDKFPISRPNLTFSTLTVSNMSPEDSSIYLCSVETGEYYGYTFGSGTRLTVV.

On this clonotype: Being one base from a much bigger clone, this may be a read error. CDR3 nucleotide sequence: TGTGCCAGCAGGTCTGTAGATATGCAGTATTTT. Translated: CASRSVDMQYF. The chain has TRBV12-3 or TRBV12-4 and TRBJ2-3; D is unresolved. The CDR3 sequence is 11 residues long.

The CDR3 protein is CASSLAETGNEKLFF. In DNA form, the CDR3 reads TGTGCCAGCAGCTTAGCGGAGACCGGTAATGAAAAACTGTTTTTT. This chain links TRBV7-9 with TRBJ1-4; D gene uncertain. The CDR3 extends over 15 amino acids. The V gene's germline CDR1 is SEHNR and CDR2 FQNEAQ (reference sequence). Trimming removed 0 bases from V and 4 bases from J, with 9 bases in between.

V usage is TRBV6-5 and J usage is TRBJ2-6, with a possible D match to TRBD1 (5 bases). The CDR3 runs to 18 residues. Germline V gene sequence: CDR1 MNHEY, CDR2 SVGAGI. Between the trimmed V and J ends, which lost 2 bases and 0 bases, there was a span of 14 bases. The CDR3 reads CASSYPPKTDSGANVLTF. As DNA, the CDR3 is TGTGCCAGCAGTTACCCGCCCAAGACAGACTCTGGGGCCAACGTCCTGACTTTC.

This clonotype was detected ten times or more. This rearrangement joins TRBV7-2 to TRBJ2-1; the D is unclear. This CDR3 comprises 14 residues. V was pared by 5 bases and J by 8 bases, with 16 bases between. Germline V gene sequence: CDR1 SGHTA, CDR2 FQGNSA. As DNA, the CDR3 is TGTGCCAGCAGCCTGGATGGTACCTTAGATGAGCAGTTCTTC. As protein: CASSLDGTLDEQFF.

This chain links TRBV7-2 with TRBJ2-3; D may be TRBD2 (5 bases). Germline V lookup: CDR1 SGHTA, CDR2 FQGNSA. V was shortened by 5 bases and J by 4 bases, with 13 bases between the two germline ends. The CDR3 length is 14 residues. The CDR3 sequence: CASSVGSGADTQYF. CDR3 DNA: TGTGCCAGCAGCGTCGGATCCGGGGCAGATACGCAGTATTTT.

This clonotype was seen more than once but under ten times. CDR3 sequence reads: CASSQDLRDKLSNQPQHF. CDR3 coding DNA: TGCGCCAGCAGCCAAGATCTCCGGGACAAACTTAGCAATCAGCCCCAGCATTTT. The chain couples TRBV4-3 to TRBJ1-5; D may be TRBD1 (6 bases). CDR3 length: 18 amino acids. V shed 0 bases and J shed 0 bases, with 15 bases lying between them. The germline gives CDR1 LGHNA, CDR2 YSLEER.

This clonotype was recorded at least ten times. The DNA of the CDR3 is TGCAGCTATTACTACAATGAGCAGTTCTTC. It codes for CSYYYNEQFF. The chain combines TRBV29-1 with TRBJ2-1; D not resolved. The CDR3 contains 10 residues. Germline assignment: CDR1 SQVTM and CDR2 ANQGSEA. V was clipped by 8 bases and J by 3 bases, with 5 bases between them.

V is TRBV27 and J is TRBJ2-3, with 9 nucleotides matching TRBD2. Germline V gene data show CDR1 as MNHEY and CDR2 as SMNVEV (reference sequence). V dropped 1 base and J dropped 4; count of bases not matched to a gene: 3. There are 15 residues in the CDR3. DNA of the CDR3: TGTGCCAGCAGTTTATTTAGCGGGGGTTCAGATACGCAGTATTTT. Its protein is CASSLFSGGSDTQYF.

The chain combines TRBV12-3 or TRBV12-4 with TRBJ2-5; a weak D match, TRBD2 (5 bases). The length of the CDR3 is 15 residues. Trimming left V 5 bases short and J 4 bases short, with 17 bases between. CDR3 protein: CASSRLAGGRETQYF. The CDR3 DNA reads TGTGCCAGCAGTCGATTGGCGGGCGGTCGAGAGACCCAGTACTTC.

This clonotype showed up just a few times. The chain carries TRBV20-1 and TRBJ1-2; D is possibly TRBD1 (5 bases). Germline values: CDR1 DFQATT, CDR2 SNEGSKA (reference sequence). Trimming pared 0 bases from V and 4 bases from J, leaving 12 bases between. The CDR3 runs to 14 residues. The CDR3 DNA sequence: TGCAGTGCTAGAGATTACCGGGGGATCTATGGCTACACCTTC. Translating it yields CSARDYRGIYGYTF.

This clonotype was counted a single time. This rearrangement joins TRBV20-1 to TRBJ1-2, with D tentatively TRBD1 (6 bases). Trimming stripped 8 bases from V and 2 bases from J, with 12 bases between. The germline gives CDR1 DFQATT, CDR2 SNEGSKA (reference sequence). This CDR3 spans 12 amino acids. CDR3 region: CSPAGTNYGYTF. The CDR3 bases are TGCAGTCCCGCCGGGACAAACTATGGCTACACCTTC.

The gene calls are TRBV28 and TRBJ2-2; perhaps TRBD2 as D (5 bases). Germline values: CDR1 MDHEN, CDR2 SYDVKM. The CDR3 covers 12 residues. Trimming took 6 bases from V and 7 from J, leaving 9 bases between them. Here the CDR3 reads CASRSGGGELFF. The CDR3 nucleotides are TGTGCCAGCAGGAGCGGTGGCGGGGAGCTGTTTTTT.

This clonotype was counted a few times. This rearrangement joins TRBV3-1 to TRBJ1-2; no firm D call. Germline values: CDR1 LGHDT, CDR2 YNNKEL (reference sequence). This CDR3 spans 12 amino acids. V was pared by 1 base and J by 8 bases, with 8 bases between. CDR3 coding DNA: TGTGCCAGCAGCCAAGTAGTGGGAGGCTACACCTTC. Its translation: CASSQVVGGYTF.

The genes are TRBV10-3 and TRBJ2-4; the D call may be TRBD1 or TRBD2 (7 bases each). V was pared by 6 bases and J by 5 bases, with 14 bases between. Germline V gene sequence: CDR1 ENHRY, CDR2 SYGVKD. The CDR3 length is 14 residues. The CDR3 sequence is CAISPSGGENIQYF. The CDR3 nucleotides read TGTGCCATCAGCCCCTCAGGGGGGGAAAACATTCAGTACTTC.

The chain joins TRBV7-2 to TRBJ1-1; D is ambiguous. The CDR3 is 14 amino acids. In germline, CDR1 is SGHTA, CDR2 FQGNSA. Trimming removed 5 bases from V and 1 base from J, with 11 bases in between. The CDR3 nucleotides are TGTGCCAGCAGCCCCAGACACCCGAACACTGAAGCTTTCTTT. This codes for CASSPRHPNTEAFF.

The chain links TRBV5-1 to TRBJ1-2; 7 nucleotides match TRBD1. CDR1 is SGHRS, CDR2 YFSETQ, per germline. The V segment lost 4 bases and the J segment 3 bases; nucleotides outside the gene matches: 6. The length of the CDR3 is 14 residues. The CDR3 DNA sequence: TGCGCCAGCAGCAGGGACAGAAACCACTATGGCTACACCTTC. It codes for CASSRDRNHYGYTF.

This clonotype was found a few times. The chain recombines TRBV18 with TRBJ2-3; D ambiguous. This CDR3 region has 17 residues. Germline V gene sequence: CDR1 KGHSH, CDR2 LQKENI. Trimming took 6 bases from V and 5 from J, leaving 24 bases between them. The CDR3 reads CASSLQSRGLGGDTQYF. The CDR3 nucleotides are TGTGCCAGCTCGCTCCAATCTCGCGGCTTGGGTGGAGATACGCAGTATTTT.

This sequence joins TRBV4-3 and TRBJ1-5, with a weak D call TRBD1 (6 bases). The germline V gene encodes CDR1 LGHNA and CDR2 YSLEER. CDR3 length: 13 amino acids. Trimming took 4 bases from V and 5 from J, leaving 9 bases between them. This chain's CDR3 is CASSPYRDQPQHF. The CDR3 nucleotides read TGCGCCAGCAGCCCGTACAGGGATCAGCCCCAGCATTTT.

The V call is TRBV20-1, the J call TRBJ2-1; TRBD2 aligns across 8 bases. Germline CDR1 is DFQATT and CDR2 is SNEGSKA (reference sequence). This CDR3 region has 16 residues. With V trimmed by 0 bases and J by 5 bases, 9 bases remained unmatched. CDR3 DNA sequence: TGCAGTGCTAGAGATATTTCCTGGCGGGGGGACAATGAGCAGTTCTTC. This encodes CSARDISWRGDNEQFF.

This clonotype turned up a few times. J is TRBJ1-2 and V is TRBV28; D possibly corresponds to TRBD1 (6 bases). V dropped 2 bases and J dropped 4 bases, with 11 bases sitting between them. Germline lookup yields CDR1 MDHEN and CDR2 SYDVKM. This CDR3 is built from 14 residues. This CDR3 is CASSLGLGGYGYTF. The CDR3 DNA follows: TGTGCCAGCAGTTTAGGATTAGGGGGCTATGGCTACACCTTC.

This clonotype was seen more than once but under ten times. The V gene is TRBV12-3 or TRBV12-4, the J gene TRBJ1-1; 7 bases line up with TRBD1. The CDR3 is 16 residues long. Trimming took 4 bases from V and 3 from J; bases not matched to a gene: 11. The CDR3 nucleotides are TGTGCCAGCAGTTCGGCCAGACAGGGAGGGTACACTGAAGCTTTCTTT. It translates to CASSSARQGGYTEAFF.